Here is one T cell receptor beta chain with its context. Its target is unknown. The entry originates in a study of CD8+ T cells in alopecia areata. Study findings and constraints: Scalp repertoires also include resident alphabeta T cells from normal skin.

Germline V gene data show CDR1 as SNHLY and CDR2 as FYNNEI. This CDR3 has 17 amino acids. Trimming removed 2 bases from V and 8 bases from J, with 21 bases in between. Following RNA extraction, reverse transcription yielded cDNA that acted as the sequencing template. Profiling relied on immunoSEQ multiplex PCR, and the TCRdb table lists in-frame clones only, not all of them. The sample records about 290,000 clones, 58% being singletons. As to treatment: oral pan-JAK inhibitor, 5-10 mg twice daily. This TCR came from a human donor with alopecia areata. Sequenced here: CD4+ T cells sorted from blood, sampled at week 24, from a patient treated with tofacitinib. The rearrangement joins TRBV2 to TRBJ1-4; D is perhaps TRBD1 (5 bases). The CDR3 reads CASSERSHGAGDEKLFF. The CDR3, as DNA: TGTGCCAGCAGTGAACGGAGTCATGGGGCCGGCGACGAAAAACTGTTTTTT.